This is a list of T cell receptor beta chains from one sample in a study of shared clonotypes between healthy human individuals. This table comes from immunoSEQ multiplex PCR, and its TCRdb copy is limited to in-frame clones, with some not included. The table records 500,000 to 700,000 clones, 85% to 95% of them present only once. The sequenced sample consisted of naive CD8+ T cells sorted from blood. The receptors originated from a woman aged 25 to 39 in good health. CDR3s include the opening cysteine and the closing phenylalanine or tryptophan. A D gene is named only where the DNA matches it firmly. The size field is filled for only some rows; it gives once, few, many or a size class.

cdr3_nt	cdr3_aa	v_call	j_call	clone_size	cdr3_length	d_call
TGTGCCAGCAGCTTGGCGGCTAGCGGGATAAAGGATACGCAGTATTTT	CASSLAASGIKDTQYF	TRBV5-6	TRBJ2-3	.	16	TRBD2
TGTGCCAGCAGCTCTCCACTACTCGTGACAGATACGCAGTATTTT	CASSSPLLVTDTQYF	TRBV28	TRBJ2-3	.	15	.
TGTGCCAGCAGCTTAACGGGAAACAATGAGCAGTTCTTC	CASSLTGNNEQFF	TRBV7-6	TRBJ2-1	.	13	.
TGTGCCAGCAGCACGATTACGGCAGGGATTGGTGAAAAACTGTTTTTT	CASSTITAGIGEKLFF	TRBV11-2	TRBJ1-4	once	16	.
TGTGCCAGCCGATGGGGGTACGAGCAGTACTTC	CASRWGYEQYF	TRBV6-1	TRBJ2-7	.	11	.
TGTGCCAGCAGTAGAACAGGGTGGTCGGCCTACGAGCAGTACTTC	CASSRTGWSAYEQYF	TRBV6-1	TRBJ2-7	.	15	.
TGTGCCAGCAGCATTTACTACGAGCAGTACTTC	CASSIYYEQYF	TRBV11-2	TRBJ2-7	.	11	.
TGTGCCAGCAGCCAGGCTGTTGAGCAGTACTTC	CASSQAVEQYF	TRBV7-9	TRBJ2-7	.	11	.
TGTGCCAGCAGTTTATCGACAGGGTCGCTTCATTGGTACTTC	CASSLSTGSLHWYF	TRBV27	TRBJ2-7	.	14	TRBD1
TGTGCCAGCAGGCCAACTAGCGGGGTTTGGAATGAGCAGTTCTTC	CASRPTSGVWNEQFF	TRBV28	TRBJ2-1	.	15	TRBD2
TGTGCCAGCAGCTTAGTTGCAGGGCGCGACATTGAAGCTTTCTTT	CASSLVAGRDIEAFF	TRBV7-9	TRBJ1-1	.	15	.
TGTGCCAGCAGCAACGCGGACGGGCGGGCCCAGTACTTC	CASSNADGRAQYF	TRBV5-4	TRBJ2-5	.	13	.
TGTGCCAGCAGTGAGAGGATAGAAACCGGGGAGCTGTTTTTT	CASSERIETGELFF	TRBV25-1	TRBJ2-2	.	14	.
TGTGCCAGCAGCCAAGACGGACAGGGGGCGCGTCAGCCCCAGCATTTT	CASSQDGQGARQPQHF	TRBV4-2	TRBJ1-5	.	16	TRBD1
TGTGCCAGCAGCGTCAGCGGGGAGAAGAACTACGAGCAGTACTTC	CASSVSGEKNYEQYF	TRBV27	TRBJ2-7	.	15	TRBD2
TGTGCCAGCAGCCGCGGGAGCGGACTCACAGATACGCAGTATTTT	CASSRGSGLTDTQYF	TRBV27	TRBJ2-3	.	15	TRBD2
TGTGCCAGCAGAATCGGACAGGGGGTTGGGTCTGGGGCCAACGTCCTGACTTTC	CASRIGQGVGSGANVLTF	TRBV27	TRBJ2-6	.	18	TRBD1
TGCGCCAGCAGAGCGGACAGGGGATTTTACAATGAGCAGTTCTTC	CASRADRGFYNEQFF	TRBV5-1	TRBJ2-1	.	15	TRBD1
TGTGCCAGTAGTATGTCGGGGGCGCGAGGCGAGCAGTACTTC	CASSMSGARGEQYF	TRBV19	TRBJ2-7	.	14	.
TGTGCCAGCAGCGGGCGGATAGGTTGGGGCTCCTACAATGAGCAGTTCTTC	CASSGRIGWGSYNEQFF	TRBV7-9	TRBJ2-1	.	17	.
TGTGCCAGCAGCAACTGGCCCGGCACCCCGAGCTCTGGAAACACCATATATTTT	CASSNWPGTPSSGNTIYF	TRBV5-6	TRBJ1-3	.	18	.
TGTGCCAGCAGCGTGGAGGGACTAGGTGAAGATGAGCAGTTCTTC	CASSVEGLGEDEQFF	TRBV9	TRBJ2-1	.	15	TRBD2
TGTGCCAGTAGTATGGACCTCGAAGAGACCCAGTACTTC	CASSMDLEETQYF	TRBV19	TRBJ2-5	.	13	.
TGTGCCAGCAGCCGACGTCCGGGGTTGGATGAAAAACTGTTTTTT	CASSRRPGLDEKLFF	TRBV7-8	TRBJ1-4	.	15	.
TGTGCCAGCAGCCCGCAGACAGGGAAAGAGACCCAGTACTTC	CASSPQTGKETQYF	TRBV28	TRBJ2-5	.	14	TRBD1
TGTGCCAGCAGTTTAAGTGAGGGGGCACCTGGCTACACCTTC	CASSLSEGAPGYTF	TRBV27	TRBJ1-2	.	14	TRBD1
TGTGCCAGCAGCCGACCAGGGGAGCAGTACTTC	CASSRPGEQYF	TRBV7-3	TRBJ2-7	.	11	.
TGTGCCAGCAGCCAAGGAGGCAGGGGGGCGGACAATGAGCAGTTCTTC	CASSQGGRGADNEQFF	TRBV14	TRBJ2-1	.	16	.
TGTGCCAGCAGCCCCGGACCAGGGGATGGGGTTGATCAGCCCCAGCATTTT	CASSPGPGDGVDQPQHF	TRBV14	TRBJ1-5	.	17	.
TGCGCCAGCAGTAAGGGACGGGATCAGCCCCAGCATTTT	CASSKGRDQPQHF	TRBV10-1	TRBJ1-5	once	13	.
TGTGCCAGCAGCGCTGAGGGGGCAGATACGCAGTATTTT	CASSAEGADTQYF	TRBV7-9	TRBJ2-3	.	13	.
TGTGCCAGCAGCCACATGACCTTCAATGAGCAGTTCTTC	CASSHMTFNEQFF	TRBV28	TRBJ2-1	.	13	.
TGTGCCAGCGGGCAGGGACTGATTGTTGGGTATGGCTACACCTTC	CASGQGLIVGYGYTF	TRBV28	TRBJ1-2	.	15	.